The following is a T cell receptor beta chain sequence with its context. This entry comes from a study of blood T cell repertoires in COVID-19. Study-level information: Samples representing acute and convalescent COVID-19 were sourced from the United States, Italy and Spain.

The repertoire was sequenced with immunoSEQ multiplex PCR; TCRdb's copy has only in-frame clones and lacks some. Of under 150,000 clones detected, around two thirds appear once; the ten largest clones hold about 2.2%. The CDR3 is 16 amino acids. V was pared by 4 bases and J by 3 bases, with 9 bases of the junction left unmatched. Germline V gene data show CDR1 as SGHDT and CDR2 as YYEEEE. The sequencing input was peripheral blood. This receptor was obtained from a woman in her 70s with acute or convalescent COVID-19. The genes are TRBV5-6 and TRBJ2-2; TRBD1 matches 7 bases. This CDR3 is CASSPETGPDTGELFF. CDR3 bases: TGTGCCAGCAGCCCGGAGACAGGGCCCGACACCGGGGAGCTGTTTTTT.